This TCR beta chain derives from a study of T cells in Graves' hyperthyroidism and ophthalmopathy. Regarding the study as a whole: Appearing also in blood were most of the thyroid clonotypes expanded above 0.001. Stable hyperthyroidism was told apart from ophthalmopathy by a model built on 13 V-J features.

The source material, RNA transcripts, was used to amplify TCR beta CDR3 regions. Primed by the HTBI set, a first-round RT-PCR was run on the TCR CDR3. TCRdb used MiXCR to reprocess the multiplex PCR reads, holding one entry per CDR3 protein. In the table there are approximately 600,000 distinct CDR3 sequences, less than 25% of which are singletons. The germline V gene has CDR1 SGHRS and CDR2 YFSETQ. This CDR3 is 16 amino acids long. Each ophthalmopathy patient scored at least 3 on the Clinical Activity Score and at least 4 on NOSPECS grade, with duration under 3 months. The study based diagnoses on clinical symptoms, serum thyroxine and TRAb, thyroid ultrasound and orbital computed tomography. Comments on this clonotype: Its antigen is not identified. This sequence may be a read error, since a much larger clone differs from it by one base.

V and J are TRBV5-1 and TRBJ2-1; TRBD2 is a possible D gene (6 bases). Source material: blood. This sequence originates from a man aged 25 to 45 with Graves' ophthalmopathy. Written as DNA, the CDR3 is TGCGCCAGCACCCCGGGGGTCCTGAGCTCCTACAATAAGCAGTTCTTC. Its translation is CASTPGVLSSYNKQFF.